This TCR beta chain was retrieved from a study of OX40 agonist ivuxolimab in advanced cancers. For the study at large: The dose-escalation group included hepatocellular carcinoma, melanoma, renal cell carcinoma and head and neck cancer.

Produced via immunoSEQ multiplex PCR; TCRdb's table is partial and in-frame only. The data contain 80,000 to 95,000 clones, approximately 90% of them singletons. The CDR3 runs to 15 residues. Trimming cost V 1 base and J 1 base, with 11 bases left between them. CDR1 and CDR2 from the germline V gene are SQVTM and ANQGSEA. Sequencing used CD4+ or CD8+ T cells sorted from blood, obtained in a trial of the OX40 agonist ivuxolimab. This chain connects TRBV29-1 to TRBJ1-3, with D perhaps matching TRBD1 (6 bases). The source of this sequence is an adult with an advanced solid tumor such as melanoma, head and neck, liver or kidney cancer. CDR3 sequence (DNA): TGCAGCGTTGAAGGGAGACAGGAGTCTGGAAACACCATATATTTT. Its translation is CSVEGRQESGNTIYF.